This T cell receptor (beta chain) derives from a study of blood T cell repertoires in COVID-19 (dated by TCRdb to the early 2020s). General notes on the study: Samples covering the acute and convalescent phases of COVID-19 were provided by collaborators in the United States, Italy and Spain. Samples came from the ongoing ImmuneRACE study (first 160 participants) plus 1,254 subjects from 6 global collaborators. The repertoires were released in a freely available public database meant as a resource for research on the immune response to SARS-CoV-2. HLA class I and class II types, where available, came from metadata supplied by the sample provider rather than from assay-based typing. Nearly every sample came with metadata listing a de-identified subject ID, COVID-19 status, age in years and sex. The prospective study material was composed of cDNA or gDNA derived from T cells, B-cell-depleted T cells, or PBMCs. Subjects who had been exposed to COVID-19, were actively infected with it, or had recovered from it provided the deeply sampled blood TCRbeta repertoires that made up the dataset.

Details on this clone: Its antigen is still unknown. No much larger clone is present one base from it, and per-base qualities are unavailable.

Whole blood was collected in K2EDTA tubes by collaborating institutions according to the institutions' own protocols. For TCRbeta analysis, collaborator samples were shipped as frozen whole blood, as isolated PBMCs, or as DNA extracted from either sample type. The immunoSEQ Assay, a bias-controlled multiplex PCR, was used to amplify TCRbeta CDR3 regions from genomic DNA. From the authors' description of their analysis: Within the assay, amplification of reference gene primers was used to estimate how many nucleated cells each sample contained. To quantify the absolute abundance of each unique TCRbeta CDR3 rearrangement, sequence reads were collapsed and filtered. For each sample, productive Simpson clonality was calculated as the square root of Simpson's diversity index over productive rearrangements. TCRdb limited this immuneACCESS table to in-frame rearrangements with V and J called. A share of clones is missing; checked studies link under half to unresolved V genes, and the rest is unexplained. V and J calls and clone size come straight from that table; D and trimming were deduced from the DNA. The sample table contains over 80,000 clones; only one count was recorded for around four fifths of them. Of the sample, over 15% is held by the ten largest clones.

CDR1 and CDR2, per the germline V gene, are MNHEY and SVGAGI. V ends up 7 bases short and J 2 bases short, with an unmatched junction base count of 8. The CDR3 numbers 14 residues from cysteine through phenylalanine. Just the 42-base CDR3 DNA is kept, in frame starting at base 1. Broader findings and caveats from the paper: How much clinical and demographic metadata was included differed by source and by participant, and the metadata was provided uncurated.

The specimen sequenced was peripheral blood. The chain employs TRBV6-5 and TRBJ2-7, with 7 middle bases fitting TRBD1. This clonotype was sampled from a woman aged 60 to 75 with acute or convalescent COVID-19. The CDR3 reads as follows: CASNFRDSTYEQYF. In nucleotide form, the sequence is TGTGCCAGCAACTTCCGGGACAGCACCTACGAGCAGTACTTC.